Following are 2 T cell receptor beta chains from one sample sequenced in a study of monozygotic twins with inflammatory bowel disease. TCRdb re-called the 5' RACE reads; one entry per CDR3 protein, DNA not given. Here the sample table reports over 110,000 distinct CDR3 sequences. Sequenced: blood. The receptors here all came from a human donor with ulcerative colitis or Crohn's disease, or a healthy co-twin of an affected twin (not recorded which).

CDR3 in amino acids: CASKRDRTNYGYTF. This chain links TRBV6-1 with TRBJ1-2; the D gene TCRdb calls, TRBD1, cannot be checked with no DNA. The CDR3 extends over 14 amino acids. Germline values: CDR1 MNHNS, CDR2 SASEGT.

The gene calls are TRBV6-5 and TRBJ2-7; TCRdb proposes TRBD1, but this gene call is untestable without DNA. In germline, CDR1 is MNHEY, CDR2 SVGAGI. This CDR3 is 13 amino acids long. CDR3 amino acids: CATRRQGASEQYF.